A single sample is the source of the 30 T cell receptor beta chains below, sequenced in a study of T cells in Graves' hyperthyroidism and ophthalmopathy. Regions amplified from RNA transcripts were the TCR beta CDR3 regions. The primer set for the first-round RT-PCR of the TCR CDR3 was HTBI. Via MiXCR, TCRdb re-called the multiplex PCR reads, giving one row per CDR3 protein. The sample shows about 300,000 distinct CDR3 sequences, roughly 14% of them seen only once. Sequenced material: blood. All receptors come from a woman in her twenties or thirties with Graves' hyperthyroidism that later progressed to Graves' ophthalmopathy.

This clonotype was seen only a few times. V is TRBV4-3 and J is TRBJ2-7; 11 bases match TRBD2. The V gene's germline CDR1 is LGHNA and CDR2 YSLEER. The length of the CDR3 is 13 residues. After removal of 2 bases from V and 6 bases from J, the junction contained 0 bases not matched to a gene. The CDR3 coding sequence is TGCGCCAGCAGCCAAACTAGCGGGAGCGAGCAGTACTTC. Encoded protein: CASSQTSGSEQYF.

This clonotype occurred once. The chain combines TRBV6-2 or TRBV6-3 with TRBJ2-7; perhaps TRBD2 as D (6 bases). The CDR3 has 14 residues. CDR1 MNHEY and CDR2 SVGEGT come from the germline V gene. V gave up 7 bases and J gave up 0 bases, with 13 bases separating them. In DNA form, the CDR3 reads TGTGCCAGCACCGAGTCCGGGAGCTCCTACGAGCAGTACTTC. It is translated as CASTESGSSYEQYF.

There are a few counts of this clonotype. The V call is TRBV27, the J call TRBJ1-3, with unresolved D. Germline V lookup: CDR1 MNHEY, CDR2 SMNVEV (reference sequence). The CDR3 has 16 amino acids. Between the trimmed V and J ends, which lost 5 bases and 0 bases, there was a span of 14 bases. CDR3: CASSPWGRGSGNTIYF. The CDR3 DNA sequence: TGTGCCAGCAGTCCCTGGGGTCGGGGCTCTGGAAACACCATATATTTT.

This clonotype was seen at least ten times. The chain employs TRBV7-2 and TRBJ2-1, with 7 positions matching TRBD1. Germline values: CDR1 SGHTA, CDR2 FQGNSA. The CDR3 length is 13 residues. The V gene end was trimmed by 5 bases and the J gene end by 9 bases; junction bases not matched to a gene: 7. CDR3 amino acids: CASSTDRVGEQFF. The CDR3 DNA reads as TGTGCCAGCAGCACAGACAGGGTCGGTGAGCAGTTCTTC.

This clonotype came up once. The V call is TRBV29-1, the J call TRBJ1-1; the D is unclear. Looked up from germline, CDR1 is SQVTM and CDR2 is ANQGSEA. V was trimmed by 3 bases and J by 1 base, leaving 9 bases between them. The CDR3 covers 13 residues. The CDR3 region has the DNA TGCAGCGTTGAGGTGACAACGAACACTGAAGCTTTCTTT. Protein: CSVEVTTNTEAFF.

This clonotype was observed at least ten times. The CDR3 nucleotides are TGTGCCAGCAGTTCTAACAGGTTCATGAACACTGAAGCTTTCTTT. Translated: CASSSNRFMNTEAFF. This chain connects TRBV27 to TRBJ1-1; weak D call: TRBD1 (5 bases). The CDR3 sequence is 15 residues long. CDR1 and CDR2 from the germline V gene are MNHEY and SMNVEV (reference sequence). V was trimmed by 4 bases and J by 0 bases, leaving 12 bases between them.

This clonotype was observed a few times. A much larger clone differs from this one at a single base, so this may be a read error. The conserved closing phenylalanine or tryptophan is absent in this CDR3, likely reflecting a read error. This chain uses TRBV7-8 with TRBJ1-1; 7 nucleotides match TRBD1. The CDR3 loop spans 15 amino acids. In germline, CDR1 is SGHVS, CDR2 FQNEAQ. J lost 0 bases, V lost 5 bases, and 6 bases had no gene match. The CDR3 spells CASSVDTGVNTEAFL. In DNA form, the CDR3 reads TGTGCCAGCAGCGTAGATACAGGGGTGAACACTGAAGCTTTCCTT.

This clonotype was observed at least ten times. The chain has TRBV19 and TRBJ2-3; 15 bases align to TRBD2. CDR1 and CDR2 (germline): LNHDA, SQIVND (reference sequence). CDR3 length equals 18 residues. J gave up 6 bases and V 6 bases, and 13 bases lay outside the gene matches. CDR3 coding DNA: TGTGCCAGTAGGGCCCTCCCGGGGACTAGCGGGAGGTCGGATACGCAGTATTTT. Its translation is CASRALPGTSGRSDTQYF.

The sample holds many counts of this clonotype. V and J are TRBV7-9 and TRBJ2-1; TRBD2 aligns across 7 bases. Germline CDR1 reads SEHNR; CDR2 reads FQNEAQ (reference sequence). The V gene end was trimmed by 4 bases and the J gene end by 4 bases; junction bases not matched to a gene: 4. This CDR3 contains 14 residues. This CDR3 reads CASSSAGRYNEQFF. CDR3 nucleotides: TGTGCCAGCAGCTCAGCGGGACGATACAATGAGCAGTTCTTC.

This clonotype was observed a handful of times. The chain joins TRBV5-1 to TRBJ1-2; unclear D gene. This CDR3 has 12 amino acids. The germline V gene encodes CDR1 SGHRS and CDR2 YFSETQ. V lost 2 bases to trimming and J lost 8 bases, with 10 bases between them. CDR3 amino acids: CASSFEGRGYTF. CDR3 DNA: TGCGCCAGCAGCTTCGAGGGTAGAGGCTACACCTTC.

This clonotype was seen more than once but under ten times. The rearrangement joins TRBV9 to TRBJ1-2, with a tentative D call TRBD1 (5 bases). CDR1 and CDR2 (germline): SGDLS, YYNGEE. The CDR3 contains 18 residues. Trimming stripped 3 bases from V and 3 bases from J, with 24 bases between. Written as DNA, the CDR3 is TGTGCCAGCAGCGCCTGGGGGGGGACGGAGAAAGAGGACTATGGCTACACCTTC. This gives the protein CASSAWGGTEKEDYGYTF.

This clonotype was detected many times. V usage is TRBV27 and J usage is TRBJ2-1, with D perhaps given as TRBD1 or TRBD2 (6 bases each). This CDR3 is 15 amino acids long. Germline assignment: CDR1 MNHEY and CDR2 SMNVEV (reference sequence). V gave up 2 bases and J gave up 7 bases, with 15 bases separating them. The CDR3 sequence: CASSLQGRLVNEQFF. CDR3 nucleotide sequence: TGTGCCAGCAGTTTACAGGGGAGACTAGTAAATGAGCAGTTCTTC.

In its sample, this clonotype was seen many times. The V call is TRBV24-1, the J call TRBJ2-5; weak D call: TRBD1 (6 bases). Germline CDR1 reads KGHDR; CDR2 reads SFDVKD. Trimming left V 6 bases short and J 5 bases short, with 27 bases between. The CDR3 is 18 amino acids. The CDR3 loop is CATSNPPGTQGVDETQYF. Written as DNA, the CDR3 is TGTGCCACCAGTAACCCCCCCGGAACACAGGGAGTGGACGAGACCCAGTACTTC.

In its sample, this clonotype was seen many times. This chain connects TRBV18 to TRBJ2-5; perhaps TRBD2 as D (5 bases). The CDR3 spans 13 residues. Trimming pared 3 bases from V and 5 bases from J, leaving 10 bases between. Per the germline V gene, CDR1 is KGHSH and CDR2 is LQKENI. The CDR3 reads CASSPTRGETQYF. The CDR3 DNA follows: TGTGCCAGCTCACCGACCAGAGGGGAGACCCAGTACTTC. The full variable domain, with the rest looked up from reference TRBV18 and TRBJ2-5, is NAGVMQNPRHLVRRRGQEARLRCSPMKGHSHVYWYRQLPEEGLKFMVYLQKENIIDESGMPKERFSAEFPKEGPSILRIQQVVRGDSAAYFCASSPTRGETQYFGPGTRLLVL.

This clonotype was observed at least ten times. The chain combines TRBV18 with TRBJ2-5; TRBD2 aligns across 7 bases. CDR1 KGHSH and CDR2 LQKENI come from the germline V gene. J was trimmed by 1 base and V by 6 bases; bases with no gene match: 2. This CDR3 comprises 13 residues. Written as DNA, the CDR3 is TGTGCCAGCTCTAGCGGGCTCCAAGAGACCCAGTACTTC. Protein product: CASSSGLQETQYF.

This clonotype occurred many times. The gene calls are TRBV27 and TRBJ2-4; 9 positions match TRBD1. Losses at the gene ends were 6 bases for V and 6 bases for J; bases not matched to a gene: 6. CDR1 is MNHEY and CDR2 is SMNVEV in the germline V gene (reference sequence). This CDR3 is 14 amino acids long. CDR3 DNA: TGTGCCAGCAGACACCCGGGACAGGGAAACATTCAGTACTTC. Translating gives CASRHPGQGNIQYF.

The table lists this clonotype with many counts. The gene calls are TRBV12-3 or TRBV12-4 and TRBJ1-2, with D hard to call. CDR3 length equals 11 residues. With 6 bases removed from V and 8 bases from J, the gap between germline ends came to 10 bases. This CDR3 is CASSSAGGYTF. DNA of the CDR3: TGTGCCAGCAGCTCCGCGGGAGGCTACACCTTC.

This clonotype was observed at least ten times. This rearrangement joins TRBV2 to TRBJ2-7; 11 nucleotides match TRBD1. CDR1 SNHLY and CDR2 FYNNEI come from the germline V gene. CDR3 size: 13 residues. With 7 bases clipped from V and 5 bases from J, the junction kept 4 bases outside the gene matches. The CDR3 reads CASKDRGLHEQYF. The CDR3 DNA is TGTGCCAGCAAGGACAGGGGGCTCCACGAGCAGTACTTC.

This clonotype was detected only a few times. This sequence joins TRBV7-3 and TRBJ2-1; 7 bases are shared with TRBD1. V was pared by 4 bases and J by 4 bases, with 7 bases of the junction left unmatched. The CDR3 covers 15 residues. Germline CDR1 and CDR2: SGHTA and FQGTGA. In nucleotides, the CDR3 is TGTGCCAGCAGCTCCACCGGGACAGTATACAATGAGCAGTTCTTC. Its translation is CASSSTGTVYNEQFF.

The V gene is TRBV3-1, the J gene TRBJ2-1, with D possibly being TRBD2 (6 bases). The CDR3 covers 17 residues. V lost 0 bases, J lost 4 bases, and 16 bases lay in between. Per the germline V gene, CDR1 is LGHDT and CDR2 is YNNKEL (reference sequence). The CDR3: CASSQDWAGTEYNEQFF. For the CDR3, the DNA is TGTGCCAGCAGCCAAGATTGGGCAGGGACTGAATACAATGAGCAGTTCTTC.

Comment on this clonotype: Possible read error: a much larger clone is one base away. V is TRBV30 and J is TRBJ2-1, with 8 bases that match TRBD2. CDR1 is GTSNPN and CDR2 is SVGIG in the germline V gene (reference sequence). Trimming at V came to 1 base and at J to 9 bases, leaving 5 bases not matched to a gene. The CDR3 spans 13 residues. The CDR3 DNA reads as TGTGCCTGGAGTGAACCGGGGGGGGCTGAGCAGTTCTTC. It specifies CAWSEPGGAEQFF.

The V and J genes are TRBV3-1 and TRBJ1-5; D ambiguous. This CDR3 spans 16 amino acids. The V gene lost 1 base and the J gene lost 6 bases, with 16 bases spanning the gap. The germline V gene encodes CDR1 LGHDT and CDR2 YNNKEL (reference sequence). CDR3 protein: CASSQGLFMEGQPQHF. CDR3 coding DNA: TGTGCCAGCAGCCAAGGCCTCTTCATGGAAGGTCAGCCCCAGCATTTT.

The chain recombines TRBV20-1 with TRBJ2-1; D not resolved. The germline gives CDR1 DFQATT, CDR2 SNEGSKA (reference sequence). V was trimmed by 5 bases and J by 5 bases, leaving 10 bases between them. The CDR3 runs to 12 residues. CDR3 region: CSAPVWNNEQFF. DNA for the CDR3: TGCAGTGCTCCGGTGTGGAACAATGAGCAGTTCTTC.

The V call is TRBV2, the J call TRBJ1-3; weak D call: TRBD1 (5 bases). CDR1 and CDR2 (germline): SNHLY, FYNNEI. Trimming took 8 bases from V and 0 from J, leaving 17 bases between them. The CDR3 length is 16 residues. CDR3 DNA sequence: TGTGCCAGCCGAGACCACAGGATCAACTCTGGAAACACCATATATTTT. It yields the protein CASRDHRINSGNTIYF.

This clonotype came up many times. The genes are TRBV4-3 and TRBJ2-2; D possibly corresponds to TRBD1 (5 bases). Per germline, CDR1 LGHNA and CDR2 YSLEER. Trimming pared 1 base from V and 1 base from J, leaving 10 bases between. The CDR3 is 16 residues long. The chain's CDR3 is CASSQADDRNTGELFF. CDR3 coding DNA: TGCGCCAGCAGCCAAGCGGACGACAGGAACACCGGGGAGCTGTTTTTT.

In its sample, this clonotype was seen many times. The V gene is TRBV11-2, the J gene TRBJ2-5; TRBD2 agrees at 7 bases. Trimming took 5 bases from V and 1 from J; bases not matched to a gene: 10. Germline CDR1 and CDR2: SGHAT and FQNNGV. This CDR3 has 16 residues. CDR3 protein: CASSLRLALAQETQYF. CDR3 nucleotides: TGTGCCAGCAGCCTCCGACTAGCCTTAGCCCAAGAGACCCAGTACTTC.

This clonotype was counted many times. The J gene is TRBJ1-4, the V gene TRBV6-1, with D maybe TRBD1 (5 bases). In germline, CDR1 is MNHNS, CDR2 SASEGT. The V end was cut by 5 bases, the J end by 3 bases, with 16 bases between. There are 16 residues in the CDR3. The CDR3 protein is CASSSVWGGSNEKLFF. The CDR3 DNA reads TGTGCCAGCAGTTCCGTTTGGGGGGGATCTAATGAAAAACTGTTTTTT.

This clonotype was detected ten times or more. The CDR3 DNA reads TGTGCCAGCAGTGACCGGACGTCAGGTGATGAGCAGTTCTTC. It codes for CASSDRTSGDEQFF. This chain joins TRBV25-1 and TRBJ2-1, with unresolved D. Germline V gene sequence: CDR1 MGHDK, CDR2 SYGVNS. This CDR3 region has 14 residues. V lost 3 bases and J 8 bases, leaving 14 bases between the germline ends. Based on the CDR3 plus reference TRBV25-1 and TRBJ2-1, the full variable domain is EADIYQTPRYLVIGTGKKITLECSQTMGHDKMYWYQQDPGMELHLIHYSYGVNSTEKGDLSSESTVSRIRTEHFPLTLESARPSHTSQYLCASSDRTSGDEQFFGPGTRLTVL.

This clonotype was detected ten times or more. This sequence joins TRBV10-3 and TRBJ2-1; 8 bases are a match to TRBD2. Germline CDR1 and CDR2: ENHRY and SYGVKD. V dropped 2 bases and J dropped 1; count of bases not matched to a gene: 1. The CDR3 extends over 15 amino acids. The chain's CDR3 is CAISETSGSYNEQFF. Written as DNA, the CDR3 is TGTGCCATCAGTGAGACTAGCGGTTCCTACAATGAGCAGTTCTTC.

This clonotype was counted many times. The gene calls are TRBV11-2 and TRBJ2-1; TRBD2 is a possible D gene (6 bases). The CDR3 extends over 13 amino acids. Germline assignment: CDR1 SGHAT and CDR2 FQNNGV. V lost 1 base, J lost 13 bases, and 14 bases lay in between. The CDR3 DNA follows: TGTGCCAGCAGCTTAGCCGGAGGGGATCGTCAGTTCTTC. It codes for CASSLAGGDRQFF.